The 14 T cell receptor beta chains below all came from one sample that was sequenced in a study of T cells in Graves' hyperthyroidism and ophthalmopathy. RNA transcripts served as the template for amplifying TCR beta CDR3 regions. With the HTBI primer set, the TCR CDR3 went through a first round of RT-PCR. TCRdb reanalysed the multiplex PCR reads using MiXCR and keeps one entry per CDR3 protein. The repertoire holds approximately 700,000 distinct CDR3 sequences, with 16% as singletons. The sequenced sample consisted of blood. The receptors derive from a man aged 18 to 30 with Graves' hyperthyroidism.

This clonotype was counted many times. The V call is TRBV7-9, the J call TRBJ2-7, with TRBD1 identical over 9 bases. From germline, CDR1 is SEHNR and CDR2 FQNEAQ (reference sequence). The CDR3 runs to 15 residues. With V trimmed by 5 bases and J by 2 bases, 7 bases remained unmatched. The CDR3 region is CASSTAGTGPYEQYF. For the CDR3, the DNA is TGTGCCAGCAGCACTGCCGGGACAGGGCCCTACGAGCAGTACTTC. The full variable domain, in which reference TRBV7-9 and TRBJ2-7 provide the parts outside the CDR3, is DTGVSQNPRHKITKRGQNVTFRCDPISEHNRLYWYRQTLGQGPEFLTYFQNEAQLEKSRLLSDRFSAERPKGSFSTLEIQRTEQGDSAMYLCASSTAGTGPYEQYFGPGTRLTVT.

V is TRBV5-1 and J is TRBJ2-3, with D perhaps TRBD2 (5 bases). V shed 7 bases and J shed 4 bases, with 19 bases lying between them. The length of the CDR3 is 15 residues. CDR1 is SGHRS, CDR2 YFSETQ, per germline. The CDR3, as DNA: TGCGCCAGCGGCTCCGGGCCTAGGAGGCCAGATACGCAGTATTTT. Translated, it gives CASGSGPRRPDTQYF. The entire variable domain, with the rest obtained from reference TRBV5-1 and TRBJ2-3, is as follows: KAGVTQTPRYLIKTRGQQVTLSCSPISGHRSVSWYQQTPGQGLQFLFEYFSETQRNKGNFPGRFSGRQFSNSRSEMNVSTLELGDSALYLCASGSGPRRPDTQYFGPGTRLTVL.

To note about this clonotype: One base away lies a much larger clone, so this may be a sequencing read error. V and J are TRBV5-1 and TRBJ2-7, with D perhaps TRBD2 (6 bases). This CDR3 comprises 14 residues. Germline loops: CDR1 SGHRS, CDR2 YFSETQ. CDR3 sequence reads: CAGSSAGGAGEQYF. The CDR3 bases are TGCGCCGGCAGCTCCGCCGGAGGGGCAGGCGAGCAGTACTTC.

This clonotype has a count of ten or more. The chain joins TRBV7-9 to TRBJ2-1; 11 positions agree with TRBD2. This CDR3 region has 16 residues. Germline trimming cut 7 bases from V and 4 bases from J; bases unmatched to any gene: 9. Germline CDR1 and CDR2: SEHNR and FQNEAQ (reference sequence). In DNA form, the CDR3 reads TGTGCCAGCAACTATCCGGGGACTAGCGGTTACAATGAGCAGTTCTTC. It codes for CASNYPGTSGYNEQFF.

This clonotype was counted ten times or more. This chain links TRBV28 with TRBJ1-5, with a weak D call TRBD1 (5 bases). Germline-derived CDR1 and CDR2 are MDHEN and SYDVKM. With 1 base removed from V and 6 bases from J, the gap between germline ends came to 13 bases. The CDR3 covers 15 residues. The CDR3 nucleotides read TGTGCCAGCAGTTTATTGGGGCAGGGACTTCAGCCCCAGCATTTT. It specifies CASSLLGQGLQPQHF.

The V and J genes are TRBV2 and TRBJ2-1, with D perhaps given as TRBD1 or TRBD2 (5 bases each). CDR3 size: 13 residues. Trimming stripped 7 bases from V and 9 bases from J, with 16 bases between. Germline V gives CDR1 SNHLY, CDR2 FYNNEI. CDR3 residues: CASTSSRGVEQFF. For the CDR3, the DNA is TGTGCCAGCACCTCATCGAGAGGGGTTGAGCAGTTCTTC.

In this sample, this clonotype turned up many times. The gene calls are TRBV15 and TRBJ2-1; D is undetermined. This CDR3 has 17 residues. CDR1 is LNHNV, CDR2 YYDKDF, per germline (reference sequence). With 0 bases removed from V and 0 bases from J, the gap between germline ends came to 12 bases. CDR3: CATSRDGTPSSYNEQFF. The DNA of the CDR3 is TGTGCCACCAGCAGAGATGGAACACCGAGCTCCTACAATGAGCAGTTCTTC.

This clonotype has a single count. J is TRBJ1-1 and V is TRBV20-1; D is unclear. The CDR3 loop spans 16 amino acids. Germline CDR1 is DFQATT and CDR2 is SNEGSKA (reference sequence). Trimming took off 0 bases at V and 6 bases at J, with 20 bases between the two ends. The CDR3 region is CSARDSGSLAVAEAFF. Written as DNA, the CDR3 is TGCAGTGCTAGAGATTCGGGCAGTCTCGCGGTCGCTGAAGCTTTCTTT.

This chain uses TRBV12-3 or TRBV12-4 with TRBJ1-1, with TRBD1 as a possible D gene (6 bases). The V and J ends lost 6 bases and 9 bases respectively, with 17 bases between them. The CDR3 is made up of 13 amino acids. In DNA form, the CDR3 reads TGTGCCAGCAGCGTTGGGGGCTCTTTTAAAGCTTTCTTT. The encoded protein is CASSVGGSFKAFF.

Written as DNA, the CDR3 is TGCGCCAGCAGCGATACACCGGGACGTATGAACACTGAAGCTTTCTTT. It specifies CASSDTPGRMNTEAFF. This chain joins TRBV5-1 and TRBJ1-1; a weak D match, TRBD1 (5 bases). CDR1 and CDR2 from the germline V gene are SGHRS and YFSETQ. The CDR3 consists of 16 residues. V was pared by 4 bases and J by 0 bases, with 16 bases between.

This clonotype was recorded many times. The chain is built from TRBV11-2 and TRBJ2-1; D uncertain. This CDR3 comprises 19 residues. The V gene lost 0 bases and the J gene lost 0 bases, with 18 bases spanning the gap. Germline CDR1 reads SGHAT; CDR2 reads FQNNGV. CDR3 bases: TGTGCCAGCAGCTTAGATACGTTTCCAGACTTCGGCTCCTACAATGAGCAGTTCTTC. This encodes CASSLDTFPDFGSYNEQFF. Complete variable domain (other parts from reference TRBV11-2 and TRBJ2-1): EAGVAQSPRYKIIEKRQSVAFWCNPISGHATLYWYQQILGQGPKLLIQFQNNGVVDDSQLPKDRFSAERLKGVDSTLKIQPAKLEDSAVYLCASSLDTFPDFGSYNEQFFGPGTRLTVL.

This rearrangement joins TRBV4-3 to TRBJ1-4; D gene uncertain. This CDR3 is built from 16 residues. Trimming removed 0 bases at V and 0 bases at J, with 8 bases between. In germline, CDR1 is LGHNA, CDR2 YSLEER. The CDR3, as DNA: TGCGCCAGCAGCCAAGATTTTGGGGCAACTAATGAAAAACTGTTTTTT. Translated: CASSQDFGATNEKLFF.

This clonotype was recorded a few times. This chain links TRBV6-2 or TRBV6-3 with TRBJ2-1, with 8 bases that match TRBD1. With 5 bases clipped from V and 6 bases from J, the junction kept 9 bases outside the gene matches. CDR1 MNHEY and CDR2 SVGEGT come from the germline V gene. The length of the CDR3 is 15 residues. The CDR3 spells CASSRGQGHSNEQFF. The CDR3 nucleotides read TGTGCCAGCAGTAGAGGACAGGGCCATAGCAATGAGCAGTTCTTC.

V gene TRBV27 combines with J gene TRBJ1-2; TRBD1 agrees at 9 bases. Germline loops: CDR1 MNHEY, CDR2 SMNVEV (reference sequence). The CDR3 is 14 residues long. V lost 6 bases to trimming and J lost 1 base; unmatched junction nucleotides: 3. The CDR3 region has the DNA TGTGCCAGCAGGGACAGGGGCTTTAACTATGGCTACACCTTC. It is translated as CASRDRGFNYGYTF.